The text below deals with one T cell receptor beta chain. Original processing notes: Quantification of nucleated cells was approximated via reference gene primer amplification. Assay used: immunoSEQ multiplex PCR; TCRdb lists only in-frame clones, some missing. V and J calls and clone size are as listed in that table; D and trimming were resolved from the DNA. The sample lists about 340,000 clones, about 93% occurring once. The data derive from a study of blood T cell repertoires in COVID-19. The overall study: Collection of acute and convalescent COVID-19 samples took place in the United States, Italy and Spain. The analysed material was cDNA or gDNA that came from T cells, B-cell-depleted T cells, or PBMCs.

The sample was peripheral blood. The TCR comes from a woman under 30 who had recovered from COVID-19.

CDR3 in amino acids: CASSWGLLAGGGTGELFF. For the CDR3, the DNA is TGCGCCAGCAGCTGGGGCCTACTAGCGGGAGGCGGGACCGGGGAGCTGTTTTTT. The chain employs TRBV5-1 and TRBJ2-2, with 12 positions matching TRBD2. Germline CDR1 and CDR2: SGHRS and YFSETQ. CDR3 size: 18 residues. V was clipped by 3 bases and J by 5 bases; unmatched bases: 11.